Each of the 22 T cell receptor beta chains below was sequenced from the same sample in a study of T cell repertoires in cytomegalovirus infection. TCRdb itself ran the reads through MiXCR, one entry per CDR3 protein. The table has 550,000 to 850,000 distinct CDR3 sequences, 30% to 40% seen once. These TCRs are of unknown antigen specificity. The source was cultured PBMCs, collected from culture after CMV antigen stimulation. The receptors originated from a human donor in good health (CMV status not recorded). Some clones in this sample may be carry-over from other donors' samples.

The chain links TRBV11-2 to TRBJ1-6; a possible D gene is TRBD1 (6 bases). Germline V gene data show CDR1 as SGHAT and CDR2 as FQNNGV. The CDR3 covers 14 residues. V was clipped by 5 bases and J by 6 bases, with 11 bases between them. The CDR3 protein is CASSADSINSPLHF. The DNA of the CDR3 is TGTGCCAGCAGCGCGGACAGCATTAATTCACCCCTCCACTTT. The full variable domain, in which reference TRBV11-2 and TRBJ1-6 provide the parts outside the CDR3, is EAGVAQSPRYKIIEKRQSVAFWCNPISGHATLYWYQQILGQGPKLLIQFQNNGVVDDSQLPKDRFSAERLKGVDSTLKIQPAKLEDSAVYLCASSADSINSPLHFGNGTRLTVT.

This clonotype has just a few counts. The chain employs TRBV4-2 and TRBJ1-5; 8 bases match TRBD1. Germline CDR1 is LGHNA and CDR2 is YNFKEQ. V lost 1 base and J lost 5; bases outside the gene matches: 7. The CDR3 spans 16 residues. CDR3 in amino acids: CASSQGQGRTDQPQHF. In DNA form, the CDR3 reads TGTGCCAGCAGCCAAGGACAGGGGCGAACCGATCAGCCCCAGCATTTT.

V is TRBV28 and J is TRBJ1-5; a weak D match, TRBD1 (6 bases). CDR1 MDHEN and CDR2 SYDVKM come from the germline V gene. V was trimmed by 7 bases and J by 9 bases, leaving 16 bases between them. This CDR3 comprises 13 residues. The DNA of the CDR3 is TGTGCCAGCATGAGGGCAGGGGCATTGCCCCAGCATTTT. It codes for CASMRAGALPQHF.

The gene calls are TRBV3-1 and TRBJ2-6, with D uncertain. Trimming removed 1 base from V and 5 bases from J, with 3 bases in between. Germline V lookup: CDR1 LGHDT, CDR2 YNNKEL (reference sequence). This CDR3 region has 13 residues. CDR3 DNA sequence: TGTGCCAGCAGCCAAGGGTGGGCCAACGTCCTGACTTTC. This codes for CASSQGWANVLTF.

This clonotype has only a few counts. The chain recombines TRBV6-1 with TRBJ2-1; 8 bases line up with TRBD2. This CDR3 spans 14 amino acids. Germline loops: CDR1 MNHNS, CDR2 SASEGT. Unmatched junction bases numbered 4, after V lost 7 bases and J lost 2 bases. In nucleotides, the CDR3 is TGTGCCAGCAACCTACTAGCGGCCTACAATGAGCAGTTCTTC. Encoded protein: CASNLLAAYNEQFF.

The chain is built from TRBV7-8 and TRBJ2-3, with 7 nucleotides matching TRBD2. Germline loops: CDR1 SGHVS, CDR2 FQNEAQ. This CDR3 region has 15 residues. CDR3: CVGRARGKPTDTQYF. Written as DNA, the CDR3 is TGTGTGGGTCGGGCGCGGGGGAAGCCTACCGATACGCAGTATTTT. The complete variable domain, with remaining parts taken from reference TRBV7-8 and TRBJ2-3, reads GAGVSQSPRYKVAKRGQDVALRCDPISGHVSLFWYQQALGQGPEFLTYFQNEAQLDKSGLPSDRFFAERPEGSVSTLKIQRTQQEDSAVYLCVGRARGKPTDTQYFGPGTRLTVL.

The table lists this clonotype with a few counts. V is TRBV20-1 and J is TRBJ2-3; D not certain. CDR1 and CDR2 from the germline V gene are DFQATT and SNEGSKA (reference sequence). Trimming pared 3 bases from V and 2 bases from J, leaving 9 bases between. The CDR3 contains 13 residues. The CDR3 nucleotides read TGCAGTGCTAGTTCCCTATCCACAGATACGCAGTATTTT. This sequence encodes CSASSLSTDTQYF.

This clonotype was recorded a few times. The CDR3: CASSLDSDIANYGYTF. CDR3 nucleotides: TGTGCCAGCAGCTTGGATTCGGACATAGCTAACTATGGCTACACCTTC. This chain links TRBV5-4 with TRBJ1-2, with D possibly being TRBD1 (5 bases). Germline CDR1 and CDR2: SGHNT and YYREEE (reference sequence). The CDR3 consists of 16 residues. V dropped 0 bases and J dropped 0 bases, with 12 bases sitting between them.

The rearrangement uses TRBV19 and TRBJ2-4; D is unresolved. The CDR3 consists of 13 residues. Germline values: CDR1 LNHDA, CDR2 SQIVND (reference sequence). Trimming took off 5 bases at V and 8 bases at J, with 13 bases between the two ends. CDR3 sequence reads: CASSSIASDIQYF. CDR3 coding DNA: TGTGCCAGTAGTTCCATCGCGAGTGACATTCAGTACTTC. Complete variable domain (other parts from reference TRBV19 and TRBJ2-4): DGGITQSPKYLFRKEGQNVTLSCEQNLNHDAMYWYRQDPGQGLRLIYYSQIVNDFQKGDIAEGYSVSREKKESFPLTVTSAQKNPTAFYLCASSSIASDIQYFGAGTRLSVL.

V gene TRBV7-6 combines with J gene TRBJ2-4; a possible D gene is TRBD2 (6 bases). V lost 1 base to trimming and J lost 1 base, with 11 bases between them. The CDR3 is 16 amino acids. Looked up from germline, CDR1 is SGHVS and CDR2 is FNYEAQ. The CDR3 coding sequence is TGTGCCAGCAGCTTAGGGAGGGGAAAGGCCAAAAACATTCAGTACTTC. Translating it yields CASSLGRGKAKNIQYF.

The table lists this clonotype with a few counts. J is TRBJ2-1 and V is TRBV12-3 or TRBV12-4; D might be TRBD2 (5 bases). V was trimmed by 5 bases and J by 7 bases, leaving 9 bases between them. The CDR3 contains 12 residues. CDR3 bases: TGTGCCAGCAGTCGGACTCAGAATGAGCAGTTCTTC. Translating gives CASSRTQNEQFF.

This clonotype showed up just a few times. The chain joins TRBV7-9 to TRBJ1-4; 7 bases are shared with TRBD1. The CDR3 runs 14 residues. Unmatched junction bases numbered 7, after V lost 5 bases and J lost 7 bases. Germline V gene data show CDR1 as SEHNR and CDR2 as FQNEAQ (reference sequence). This CDR3 is CASSTRDSREKLFF. In nucleotides, the CDR3 is TGTGCCAGCAGCACCCGGGACAGTCGTGAAAAACTGTTTTTT.

This clonotype was seen more than once but under ten times. This chain uses TRBV30 with TRBJ2-5; possible D gene TRBD2, 6 bases. Trimming cost V 4 bases and J 1 base, with 13 bases left between them. From germline, CDR1 is GTSNPN and CDR2 SVGIG (reference sequence). The CDR3 contains 14 residues. In DNA form, the CDR3 reads TGTGCCTGGACGACTGGCGGGGCCCAAGAGACCCAGTACTTC. It specifies CAWTTGGAQETQYF.

The genes are TRBV27 and TRBJ2-7, with D uncertain. Germline CDR1 and CDR2: MNHEY and SMNVEV (reference sequence). This CDR3 is built from 13 residues. Trimming pared 2 bases from V and 5 bases from J, leaving 10 bases between. The CDR3 bases are TGTGCCAGCAGTTTACCTCCCCCCCACGAGCAGTACTTC. Translated, it gives CASSLPPPHEQYF.

The rearrangement joins TRBV2 to TRBJ1-1; 9 positions agree with TRBD1. The V gene's germline CDR1 is SNHLY and CDR2 FYNNEI. The CDR3 is made up of 14 amino acids. J lost 6 bases, V lost 6 bases, and 8 bases had no gene match. The DNA for the CDR3 is TGTGCCAGCAGCCGGACAGGGGAAAAGGCTGAAGCTTTCTTT. This sequence encodes CASSRTGEKAEAFF. Combining the CDR3 with reference TRBV2 and TRBJ1-1 gives the whole variable domain EPEVTQTPSHQVTQMGQEVILRCVPISNHLYFYWYRQILGQKVEFLVSFYNNEISEKSEIFDDQFSVERPDGSNFTLKIRSTKLEDSAMYFCASSRTGEKAEAFFGQGTRLTVV.

This chain uses TRBV29-1 with TRBJ2-7; 9 nucleotides line up with TRBD1. CDR1 SQVTM and CDR2 ANQGSEA come from the germline V gene. This CDR3 is built from 17 residues. Germline trimming cut 3 bases from V and 5 bases from J; bases unmatched to any gene: 17. The CDR3 loop is CSVDPAYLGQGLDEQYF. For the CDR3, the DNA is TGCAGCGTTGACCCGGCCTATCTGGGACAGGGACTGGACGAGCAGTACTTC.

The chain employs TRBV4-1 and TRBJ1-3, with a weak D call TRBD1 (5 bases). The germline gives CDR1 MGHRA, CDR2 YSYEKL. V lost 1 base and J 0 bases, leaving 7 bases between the germline ends. The CDR3 has 15 amino acids. CDR3 in amino acids: CASSQVQDSGNTIYF. DNA for the CDR3: TGCGCCAGCAGCCAAGTACAGGACTCTGGAAACACCATATATTTT.

V is TRBV27 and J is TRBJ1-2; TRBD1 aligns across 7 bases. CDR3 length: 17 amino acids. Germline V gene sequence: CDR1 MNHEY, CDR2 SMNVEV (reference sequence). The junction had 13 bases not matched to a gene; V was cut back by 2 bases and J by 4 bases. The CDR3 loop reads CASSLAGQVQWIYGYTF. CDR3 DNA sequence: TGTGCCAGCAGTTTAGCCGGACAGGTCCAGTGGATCTATGGCTACACCTTC.

This clonotype was counted a single time. This chain links TRBV20-1 with TRBJ2-7, with 9 bases aligning to TRBD2. CDR1 is DFQATT and CDR2 is SNEGSKA in the germline V gene (reference sequence). The length of the CDR3 is 14 residues. The V and J ends lost 0 bases and 3 bases, in that order; junction bases with no gene match: 3. The CDR3 DNA follows: TGCAGTGCTAGAGATCGTAGCGGGGGCTACGAGCAGTACTTC. Encoded protein: CSARDRSGGYEQYF.

V is TRBV2 and J is TRBJ2-3, with D perhaps matching TRBD2 (5 bases). CDR3 length equals 12 residues. Germline loops: CDR1 SNHLY, CDR2 FYNNEI. Trimming removed 6 bases at V and 3 bases at J, with 7 bases between. The DNA for the CDR3 is TGTGCCAGCAGGGAGGTGACAGATACGCAGTATTTT. Its translation: CASREVTDTQYF. The whole variable domain, remainder taken from reference TRBV2 and TRBJ2-3, is EPEVTQTPSHQVTQMGQEVILRCVPISNHLYFYWYRQILGQKVEFLVSFYNNEISEKSEIFDDQFSVERPDGSNFTLKIRSTKLEDSAMYFCASREVTDTQYFGPGTRLTVL.

The V gene is TRBV12-3 or TRBV12-4, the J gene TRBJ2-1; 9 nucleotides align to TRBD2. This CDR3 is 17 amino acids long. The V and J ends lost 3 bases and 2 bases, in that order; junction bases with no gene match: 8. CDR3 coding DNA: TGTGCCAGCAGTTTTGGGGGAGGCGGGGGGGCCTACAATGAGCAGTTCTTC. Protein product: CASSFGGGGGAYNEQFF.

The chain carries TRBV6-1 and TRBJ1-1, with a weak D call TRBD1 (5 bases). The V end was cut by 10 bases, the J end by 6 bases, with 18 bases between. The germline V gene encodes CDR1 MNHNS and CDR2 SASEGT. The CDR3 sequence is 13 residues long. As DNA, the CDR3 is TGTGCCATCACTCGGGGCAAAGGCGCTGAAGCTTTCTTT. Its protein product is CAITRGKGAEAFF.